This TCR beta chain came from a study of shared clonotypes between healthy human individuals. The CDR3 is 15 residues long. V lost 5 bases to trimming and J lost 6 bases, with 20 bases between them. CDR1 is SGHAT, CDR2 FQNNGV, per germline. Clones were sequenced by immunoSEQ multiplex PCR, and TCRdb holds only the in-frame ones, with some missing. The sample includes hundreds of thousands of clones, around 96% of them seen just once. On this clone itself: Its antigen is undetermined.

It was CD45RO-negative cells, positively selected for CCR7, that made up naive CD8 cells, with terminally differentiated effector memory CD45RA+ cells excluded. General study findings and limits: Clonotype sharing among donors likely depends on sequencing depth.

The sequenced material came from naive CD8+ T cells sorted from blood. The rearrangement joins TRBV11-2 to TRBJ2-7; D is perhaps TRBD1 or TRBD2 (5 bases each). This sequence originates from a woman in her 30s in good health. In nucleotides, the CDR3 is TGTGCCAGCAGCCCATCCCCGGTGGGGGAAGGCGAGCAGTACTTC. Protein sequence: CASSPSPVGEGEQYF. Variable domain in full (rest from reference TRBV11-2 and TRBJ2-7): EAGVAQSPRYKIIEKRQSVAFWCNPISGHATLYWYQQILGQGPKLLIQFQNNGVVDDSQLPKDRFSAERLKGVDSTLKIQPAKLEDSAVYLCASSPSPVGEGEQYFGPGTRLTVT.